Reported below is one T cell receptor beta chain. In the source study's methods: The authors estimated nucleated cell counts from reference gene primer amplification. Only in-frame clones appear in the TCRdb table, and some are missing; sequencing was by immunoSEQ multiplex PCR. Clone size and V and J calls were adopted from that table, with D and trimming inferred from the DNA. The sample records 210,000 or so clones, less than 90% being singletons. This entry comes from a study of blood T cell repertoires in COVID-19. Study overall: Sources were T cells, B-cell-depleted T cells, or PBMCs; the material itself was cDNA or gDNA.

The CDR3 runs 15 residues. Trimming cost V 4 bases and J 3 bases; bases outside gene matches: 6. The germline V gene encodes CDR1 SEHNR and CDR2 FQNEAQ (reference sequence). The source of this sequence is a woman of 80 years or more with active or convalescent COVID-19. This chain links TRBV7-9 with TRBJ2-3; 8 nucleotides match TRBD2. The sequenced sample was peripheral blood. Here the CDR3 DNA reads TGTGCCAGCAGCTCCCGGACTAGCTTTACAGATACGCAGTATTTT. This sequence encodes CASSSRTSFTDTQYF.